In this sample, the clone carrying this T cell receptor (beta chain) turned up a few times. The antigen is undetermined. This record belongs to a study of regulatory T cells in long-lasting Graves disease. Points from the study as a whole: Study was limited to peripheral blood, excluding thyroid tissue. Relative to new patients (roughly 980), persistent patients exhibited greater sharing of public clonotypes (about 3,000). Favoring TRBV28, TRBJ1-2 and TRBJ2-5 was a feature seen in persistent disease.

Germline lookup yields CDR1 SGHRS and CDR2 YFSETQ. Unmatched junction bases numbered 26, after V lost 10 bases and J lost 2 bases. The CDR3 contains 19 residues. Time point given: persistent/refractory GD, antithyroid drugs over 5 years with positive TRAb. TCR sequences were obtained from RNA taken from PBMCs. Both iRepertoire HTBI primers and Arm-PCR of CDR3 regions were used to build the TCR beta libraries. MiXCR, applied by TCRdb to the multiplex PCR reads, yields one record per CDR3 protein. This sample has 300,000 or so distinct CDR3 sequences, with around a fifth found just once. This TCR derives from a female donor with Graves disease. This specimen consisted of peripheral blood mononuclear cells (PBMCs), obtained when the disease was refractory, from a patient treated with antithyroid drugs. This chain links TRBV5-1 with TRBJ2-7; 8 nucleotides line up with TRBD2. The CDR3 bases are TGCGCCCCACCTGATCACAGGGAGGGCGGGGGGCCCTCCCCCTACGAGCAGTACTTC. Residues: CAPPDHREGGGPSPYEQYF. Based on the CDR3 plus reference TRBV5-1 and TRBJ2-7, the full variable domain is KAGVTQTPRYLIKTRGQQVTLSCSPISGHRSVSWYQQTPGQGLQFLFEYFSETQRNKGNFPGRFSGRQFSNSRSEMNVSTLELGDSALYLCAPPDHREGGGPSPYEQYFGPGTRLTVT.